The next 25 T cell receptor beta chains were all read from a single sample in a study of T-cell reconstitution after alpha-beta-depleted transplantation in children. A library of TCRbeta sequences, prepared with unique molecular identifiers, was generated. TCRdb reanalysed the PCR reads using MiXCR and keeps one entry per CDR3 protein. The sample shows approximately 420,000 distinct CDR3 sequences, approximately 10% of them seen only once. This sample comprised PBMCs from the stem cell graft donor, obtained from the stem cell graft. These receptor sequences come from a human donor who donated a stem cell graft to a child with acute myeloid leukemia.

The V and J genes are TRBV12-3 or TRBV12-4 and TRBJ1-5; TRBD1 might be the D (5 bases). The length of the CDR3 is 14 residues. The ends were cut back, 4 bases at V and 6 bases at J, with 13 bases in the middle. CDR3 region: CASSYWQGGQPQHF. In DNA, the CDR3 is TGTGCCAGCAGTTATTGGCAGGGTGGTCAGCCCCAGCATTTT.

The chain uses TRBV6-2 or TRBV6-3 and TRBJ2-5; D is unresolved. This CDR3 is built from 15 residues. Germline V gene data show CDR1 as MNHEY and CDR2 as SVGEGT. V gave up 0 bases and J gave up 4 bases, with 12 bases separating them. This chain's CDR3 is CASSYSIEARETQYF. Written as DNA, the CDR3 is TGTGCCAGCAGTTACTCGATCGAGGCTAGAGAGACCCAGTACTTC.

A few counts support this clonotype. This sequence joins TRBV5-1 and TRBJ2-7, with 12 bases aligning to TRBD2. Unmatched junction bases numbered 6, after V lost 0 bases and J lost 2 bases. Per germline, CDR1 SGHRS and CDR2 YFSETQ. This CDR3 has 17 residues. CDR3 protein: CASSLVRLAGETYEQYF. As DNA, the CDR3 is TGCGCCAGCAGCTTGGTGAGACTAGCGGGAGAGACCTACGAGCAGTACTTC.

This clonotype was counted between two and nine times. Written as DNA, the CDR3 is TGTGCCAGCAGCTTAGGGCAGGACGATGGCTACACCTTC. It yields the protein CASSLGQDDGYTF. This rearrangement joins TRBV7-2 to TRBJ1-2; no definite D call. The CDR3 spans 13 residues. Trimming took off 1 base at V and 6 bases at J, with 9 bases between the two ends. In germline, CDR1 is SGHTA, CDR2 FQGNSA.

The chain employs TRBV7-2 and TRBJ1-5; D remains ambiguous. Per germline, CDR1 SGHTA and CDR2 FQGNSA. V was pared by 2 bases and J by 7 bases, with 15 bases between. CDR3 size: 15 residues. The CDR3 sequence is CASSLWWGSGQPQHF. The CDR3 DNA sequence: TGTGCCAGCAGCTTATGGTGGGGTTCGGGGCAGCCCCAGCATTTT.

This clonotype was counted between two and nine times. The chain has TRBV20-1 and TRBJ1-6; D is perhaps TRBD1 (6 bases). The CDR3 contains 15 residues. Trimming pared 8 bases from V and 4 bases from J, leaving 18 bases between. Germline CDR1 DFQATT, CDR2 SNEGSKA (reference sequence). CDR3 nucleotide sequence: TGCAGTACAGGACAGCTGGACCCTTATAATTCACCCCTCCACTTT. As protein: CSTGQLDPYNSPLHF.

The chain uses TRBV18 and TRBJ2-3; D gene ambiguous. Germline V gene data show CDR1 as KGHSH and CDR2 as LQKENI. Trimming took off 2 bases at V and 1 base at J, with 7 bases between the two ends. CDR3 length: 14 residues. CDR3 sequence: CASSPEAGTDTQYF. In DNA form, the CDR3 reads TGTGCCAGCTCACCAGAGGCAGGCACAGATACGCAGTATTTT.

This clonotype was seen only a few times. CDR3 sequence (DNA): TGCGCCAGCAGCCAAGACTATCCCTCGCGGGGGGGCCAAGAGACCCAGTACTTC. As protein: CASSQDYPSRGGQETQYF. The genes are TRBV4-1 and TRBJ2-5; 9 bases agree with TRBD2. Germline CDR1 and CDR2: MGHRA and YSYEKL. The CDR3 has 18 amino acids. Trimming cost V 0 bases and J 1 base; bases outside gene matches: 9.

The chain carries TRBV15 and TRBJ2-1; no firm D call. Germline loops: CDR1 LNHNV, CDR2 YYDKDF (reference sequence). The V and J ends lost 0 bases and 5 bases respectively, with 11 bases between them. The CDR3 spans 15 residues. In DNA form, the CDR3 reads TGTGCCACCAGCAGAGACTCGCATAGGGACAATGAGCAGTTCTTC. Encoded protein: CATSRDSHRDNEQFF.

The gene calls are TRBV6-5 and TRBJ2-1; D is ambiguous. Trimming left V 8 bases short and J 9 bases short, with 14 bases between. This CDR3 is built from 12 residues. Germline V gene data show CDR1 as MNHEY and CDR2 as SVGAGI. CDR3 DNA sequence: TGTGCCAGCTTTAGTTCAAGGTTTGAGCAGTTCTTC. This sequence encodes CASFSSRFEQFF.

This clonotype came up a few times. The chain employs TRBV29-1 and TRBJ2-1, with TRBD2 matching over 12 bases. The junction had 13 bases not matched to a gene; V was cut back by 3 bases and J by 7 bases. Germline V gene data show CDR1 as SQVTM and CDR2 as ANQGSEA. CDR3 size: 17 residues. The CDR3 is CSVERLAGGRFLNEQFF. The DNA for the CDR3 is TGCAGCGTTGAGAGGCTAGCGGGAGGGCGTTTCTTGAATGAGCAGTTCTTC.

This chain uses TRBV10-2 with TRBJ2-7; no firm D call. In germline, CDR1 is WSHSY, CDR2 SAAADI. Between the trimmed V and J ends, which lost 6 bases and 8 bases, there was a span of 11 bases. This CDR3 region has 11 residues. The CDR3 spells CASSELLQQYF. CDR3 nucleotides: TGCGCCAGCAGCGAACTCCTTCAGCAGTACTTC.

This sequence joins TRBV5-1 and TRBJ2-1, with D perhaps TRBD1 (6 bases). Germline V gives CDR1 SGHRS, CDR2 YFSETQ. Trimming shortened V by 0 bases and J by 0 bases, and 10 bases separated the two germline ends. The CDR3 loop spans 16 amino acids. This CDR3 is CASSLAGQSSYNEQFF. CDR3 nucleotides: TGCGCCAGCAGCTTGGCGGGACAAAGCTCCTACAATGAGCAGTTCTTC.

In this sample, this clonotype turned up many times. The chain employs TRBV7-3 and TRBJ1-2, with 9 bases identical to TRBD1. CDR3 length: 13 amino acids. Per the germline V gene, CDR1 is SGHTA and CDR2 is FQGTGA. With 5 bases clipped from V and 6 bases from J, the junction kept 4 bases outside the gene matches. The CDR3: CASSPGTGNGYTF. Written as DNA, the CDR3 is TGTGCCAGCAGCCCCGGGACAGGGAATGGCTACACCTTC.

This clonotype was seen at least ten times. The rearrangement uses TRBV29-1 and TRBJ2-1; maybe TRBD2 (5 bases). Germline V gene data show CDR1 as SQVTM and CDR2 as ANQGSEA. The CDR3 covers 14 residues. V lost 4 bases to trimming and J lost 5 bases, with 15 bases between them. The CDR3 reads CSVVLITSHNEQFF. The CDR3 DNA is TGCAGCGTTGTGTTAATCACTAGTCACAATGAGCAGTTCTTC.

This clonotype was detected a few times. The chain employs TRBV20-1 and TRBJ1-5; maybe TRBD1 (5 bases). Trimming removed 5 bases at V and 0 bases at J, with 14 bases between. This CDR3 contains 15 residues. The germline V gene has CDR1 DFQATT and CDR2 SNEGSKA (reference sequence). CDR3 sequence (DNA): TGCAGTGCTCTGGACATGGCTTATAGCAATCAGCCCCAGCATTTT. Protein: CSALDMAYSNQPQHF.

This clonotype was detected many times. V is TRBV5-1 and J is TRBJ1-2, with D uncertain. CDR3 length: 13 residues. Germline V lookup: CDR1 SGHRS, CDR2 YFSETQ. V lost 4 bases and J 4 bases, leaving 11 bases between the germline ends. CDR3 in amino acids: CASSEDGLYGYTF. CDR3 bases: TGCGCCAGCAGCGAGGATGGCCTCTATGGCTACACCTTC.

There are many counts of this clonotype. The chain couples TRBV29-1 to TRBJ2-3; 8 positions match TRBD1. CDR3 length: 14 amino acids. With V trimmed by 3 bases and J by 3 bases, 5 bases remained unmatched. Germline V CDR1 and CDR2: SQVTM, ANQGSEA. In DNA, the CDR3 is TGCAGCGTTGATGGACAGGGATCGACAGATACGCAGTATTTT. Amino acid sequence: CSVDGQGSTDTQYF.

This clonotype came up many times. The rearrangement links TRBV20-1 to TRBJ2-4; TRBD1 matches at 7 bases. V was clipped by 2 bases and J by 6 bases; unmatched bases: 7. This CDR3 has 14 amino acids. CDR1 and CDR2 (germline): DFQATT, SNEGSKA (reference sequence). The CDR3 protein is CSARPLGDRNIQYF. CDR3 sequence (DNA): TGCAGTGCTAGACCCCTGGGGGACAGAAACATTCAGTACTTC.

In this sample, this clonotype turned up a few times. The CDR3 protein is CSGESLGVGNEQFF. CDR3 sequence (DNA): TGCAGTGGCGAGAGCCTTGGAGTGGGGAATGAGCAGTTCTTC. The chain employs TRBV20-1 and TRBJ2-1; D remains unclear. V lost 7 bases, J lost 7 bases, and 20 bases lay in between. Per germline, CDR1 DFQATT and CDR2 SNEGSKA (reference sequence). This CDR3 comprises 14 residues.

In this sample, this clonotype turned up a few times. The V gene is TRBV4-1, the J gene TRBJ2-2; D gene uncertain. Germline V gives CDR1 MGHRA, CDR2 YSYEKL. CDR3 length: 12 residues. Trimming took off 5 bases at V and 6 bases at J, with 7 bases between the two ends. Written as DNA, the CDR3 is TGCGCCAGCAGCTCGCTAGCCGGGGAGCTGTTTTTT. Its protein product is CASSSLAGELFF.

A few counts support this clonotype. The genes are TRBV5-1 and TRBJ2-7, with D perhaps being TRBD1 or TRBD2 (5 bases each). The CDR3 length is 13 residues. V was pared by 1 base and J by 5 bases, with 10 bases between. Germline-derived CDR1 and CDR2 are SGHRS and YFSETQ. DNA for the CDR3: TGCGCCAGCAGCTTGAAGGGGAGCCACGAGCAGTACTTC. Amino acids: CASSLKGSHEQYF.

This clonotype was seen ten or more times. CDR3 in DNA: TGTGCCATCAGTGAGTTCCAAGAGACCCAGTACTTC. Translation gives CAISEFQETQYF. This chain joins TRBV10-3 and TRBJ2-5; D is undetermined. Trimming shortened V by 1 base and J by 1 base, and 1 base separated the two germline ends. The CDR3 totals 12 residues. Germline loops: CDR1 ENHRY, CDR2 SYGVKD.

This clonotype was observed a handful of times. The genes are TRBV5-5 and TRBJ2-7; TRBD2 might be the D (6 bases). V lost 4 bases to trimming and J lost 4 bases, with 6 bases between them. CDR3 length: 11 residues. CDR1 and CDR2 (germline): SGHKS, YYEKEE (reference sequence). The CDR3: CASSRGYEQYV. The CDR3 DNA reads TGTGCCAGCAGCCGGGGGTACGAGCAGTACGTC.

This clonotype was recorded at least ten times. The chain links TRBV5-1 to TRBJ1-1; 7 bases are shared with TRBD1. The CDR3 sequence is 13 residues long. V was clipped by 7 bases and J by 5 bases; unmatched bases: 8. Per germline, CDR1 SGHRS and CDR2 YFSETQ. CDR3 nucleotide sequence: TGCGCCAGCGCTCGGGGGACAGCTACTGAAGCTTTCTTT. It translates to CASARGTATEAFF.